The T cell receptor beta chain under discussion was sequenced for a study of blood T cell repertoires in COVID-19. The overall study: Acute and convalescent COVID-19 specimens originated in the United States, Italy and Spain. T cells, B-cell-depleted T cells, or PBMCs provided the cDNA or gDNA that served as material.

As handled by the study authors: Amplification of reference gene primers was used by the study to estimate nucleated cell counts. TCRdb's table, derived via immunoSEQ multiplex PCR, lists solely in-frame clones and lacks some. The V and J calls and clone size are taken from that table; D and trimming were inferred from the DNA. The table records about 370,000 clones, roughly 90% of them present only once. The CDR3 sequence is 15 residues long. Germline CDR1 reads SGHTA; CDR2 reads FQGNSA. V was shortened by 1 base and J by 3 bases, with 11 bases between the two germline ends. The Seattle patients joined while their infection was active and were tracked longitudinally afterward.

Sequenced: peripheral blood. The source is a woman aged 25 to 45 with COVID-19, enrolled during active disease. This rearrangement joins TRBV7-2 to TRBJ2-3; D uncertain. CDR3 protein: CASSLGYERTDTQYF. The CDR3 coding sequence is TGTGCCAGCAGCTTAGGATACGAGCGAACAGATACGCAGTATTTT.